Listed here are 16 T cell receptor beta chains from one sample, sequenced in a study of T cells in localized non-small cell lung cancer. The repertoire was sequenced with immunoSEQ multiplex PCR; TCRdb's copy has only in-frame clones and lacks some. This table holds over 9,000 clones, more than 75% found once. Sequencing used peripheral blood, obtained before any cancer treatment. The receptors were sampled from a male donor older than 55 with stage III lung adenocarcinoma.

This chain uses TRBV7-9 with TRBJ2-3, with 10 bases lining up with TRBD2. Germline assignment: CDR1 SEHNR and CDR2 FQNEAQ (reference sequence). The CDR3 spans 16 residues. V dropped 1 base and J dropped 4; count of bases not matched to a gene: 5. The CDR3 nucleotides read TGTGCCAGCAGCTTAGGGAGCGGGAGGGCCGCAGATACGCAGTATTTT. Protein: CASSLGSGRAADTQYF.

The chain is built from TRBV7-2 and TRBJ1-1; perhaps TRBD1 as D (6 bases). Trimming left V 4 bases short and J 11 bases short, with 11 bases between. The CDR3 has 11 residues. Germline CDR1 reads SGHTA; CDR2 reads FQGNSA. The CDR3 DNA follows: TGTGCCAGCAGCTCCTGGGGGGCGGCTTTCTTT. Translating it yields CASSSWGAAFF.

The CDR3 region is CASTRPEPGRTEAFF. The DNA for the CDR3 is TGTGCCAGTACCCGTCCGGAACCTGGGAGGACTGAAGCTTTCTTT. The chain has TRBV19 and TRBJ1-1, with D unclear. Per the germline V gene, CDR1 is LNHDA and CDR2 is SQIVND (reference sequence). This CDR3 has 15 residues. With 7 bases removed from V and 5 bases from J, the gap between germline ends came to 20 bases.

This clone was detected only once. The CDR3 DNA reads TGTGCCAGGGTTAAAGGGCCCCAGCATTTT. Its protein product is CARVKGPQHF. V gene TRBV5-8 combines with J gene TRBJ1-5; D unresolved. The CDR3 spans 10 residues. Germline CDR1 reads SGHTS; CDR2 reads YDEGEE. V lost 8 bases and J 9 bases, leaving 9 bases between the germline ends.

J is TRBJ2-2 and V is TRBV19; possibly TRBD2 for D (6 bases). CDR3 length equals 14 residues. V lost 1 base, J lost 6 bases, and 9 bases lay in between. The V gene's germline CDR1 is LNHDA and CDR2 SQIVND (reference sequence). CDR3 sequence (DNA): TGTGCCAGTAGTATAGTTGGAGGGTCCGGGGAGCTGTTTTTT. This gives the protein CASSIVGGSGELFF.

The rearrangement joins TRBV7-2 to TRBJ2-5, with a possible D match to TRBD2 (7 bases). Germline CDR1 reads SGHTA; CDR2 reads FQGNSA. The CDR3 covers 13 residues. V lost 2 bases, J lost 9 bases, and 13 bases lay in between. The CDR3 DNA follows: TGTGCCAGCAGCTTACGGGGGGAGGGGGCCCAGTACTTC. It is translated as CASSLRGEGAQYF.

The V and J genes are TRBV6-4 and TRBJ1-6; 9 bases fit TRBD1. The CDR3 spans 17 residues. Trimming removed 4 bases from V and 8 bases from J; junction bases left unmatched: 12. Germline CDR1 is MRHNA and CDR2 is SNTAGT. The CDR3 loop is CASSGPVTGQGDSPLHF. DNA for the CDR3: TGTGCCAGCAGTGGCCCGGTTACGGGACAGGGTGATTCACCCCTCCACTTT.

This chain joins TRBV10-1 and TRBJ1-1; D not resolved. CDR1 is WNHNN and CDR2 is SYGVQD in the germline V gene (reference sequence). The CDR3 consists of 16 residues. V was clipped by 2 bases and J by 3 bases, with 16 bases between them. The CDR3 nucleotides are TGCGCCAGCAGTGAGCCCCCCATTTCCGAGGACACTGAAGCTTTCTTT. Amino acids: CASSEPPISEDTEAFF.

This chain uses TRBV27 with TRBJ2-3; D not resolved. This CDR3 has 14 residues. Germline V gene lookup returns CDR1 MNHEY and CDR2 SMNVEV (reference sequence). V was pared by 4 bases and J by 0 bases, with 8 bases between. In DNA form, the CDR3 reads TGTGCCAGCAGTTCGGGTTTAAGCACAGATACGCAGTATTTT. This encodes CASSSGLSTDTQYF.

The rearrangement links TRBV9 to TRBJ2-3; 9 bases align to TRBD2. CDR1 and CDR2 from the germline V gene are SGDLS and YYNGEE. V lost 3 bases and J lost 4; bases outside the gene matches: 6. The CDR3 length is 15 residues. The CDR3 here is CASSDTRTSADTQYF. CDR3 nucleotide sequence: TGTGCCAGCAGCGATACCCGGACTAGCGCAGATACGCAGTATTTT.

The chain carries TRBV19 and TRBJ2-2; 9 nucleotides agree with TRBD2. V shed 4 bases and J 6 bases; nucleotides not matched to a gene: 9. The CDR3 is 16 residues long. CDR1 is LNHDA, CDR2 SQIVND, per germline (reference sequence). CDR3 loop: CASSSPSGTSSGELFF. The CDR3 DNA sequence: TGTGCCAGTAGTAGCCCCTCCGGGACTAGCTCCGGGGAGCTGTTTTTT.

CDR3 residues: CASSSLNWNYNEQFF. CDR3 DNA sequence: TGTGCCAGCAGCTCGCTAAACTGGAACTACAATGAGCAGTTCTTC. V usage is TRBV7-9 and J usage is TRBJ2-1; no reliable D call. The germline CDR1 and CDR2 sequences are SEHNR and FQNEAQ (reference sequence). The germline V and J ends were trimmed by 4 bases and 3 bases, with 13 bases remaining between them. The CDR3 length is 15 residues. The complete variable domain, with remaining parts taken from reference TRBV7-9 and TRBJ2-1, reads DTGVSQNPRHKITKRGQNVTFRCDPISEHNRLYWYRQTLGQGPEFLTYFQNEAQLEKSRLLSDRFSAERPKGSFSTLEIQRTEQGDSAMYLCASSSLNWNYNEQFFGPGTRLTVL.

The gene calls are TRBV27 and TRBJ2-7, with D possibly TRBD1 on 6 matching bases. Germline assignment: CDR1 MNHEY and CDR2 SMNVEV (reference sequence). This CDR3 is built from 14 residues. V shed 3 bases and J shed 3 bases, with 12 bases lying between them. The CDR3, as DNA: TGTGCCAGCAGTTTCGCAGGGGTTTTCTACGAGCAGTACTTC. This gives the protein CASSFAGVFYEQYF.

For the CDR3, the DNA is TGTGCCAGCAGCTTCGACCAAGACTACAATGAGCAGTTCTTC. It translates to CASSFDQDYNEQFF. V gene TRBV5-5 combines with J gene TRBJ2-1; D remains ambiguous. CDR1 is SGHKS and CDR2 is YYEKEE in the germline V gene (reference sequence). The CDR3 consists of 14 residues. Trimming left V 2 bases short and J 3 bases short, with 9 bases between.

Here the CDR3 DNA reads TGTGCCAGCAGCGGTGGACTAGCGGGGGGGTACTACAATGAGCAGTTCTTC. The encoded protein is CASSGGLAGGYYNEQFF. The V gene is TRBV7-8, the J gene TRBJ2-1, with 15 positions matching TRBD2. There are 17 residues in the CDR3. Looked up from germline, CDR1 is SGHVS and CDR2 is FQNEAQ. Germline trimming cut 5 bases from V and 3 bases from J; bases unmatched to any gene: 5.

The rearrangement links TRBV28 to TRBJ2-7; maybe TRBD2 (5 bases). There are 12 residues in the CDR3. The germline V gene has CDR1 MDHEN and CDR2 SYDVKM. Between the trimmed V and J ends, which lost 6 bases and 3 bases, there was a span of 9 bases. The DNA for the CDR3 is TGTGCCAGCAGCTTGGGAGACTACGAGCAGTACTTC. Protein product: CASSLGDYEQYF.